The 3 T cell receptor beta chains in this list originate from one sample, sequenced in a study of beta chain features in type 1 diabetes. The study reverse transcribed the entire isolated RNA, so it sequenced expressed TCRB transcripts. Profiled with immunoSEQ multiplex PCR; TCRdb holds only in-frame clones, not every one. In the table there are 860,000 or so clones, around a sixth of which are singletons. Sequenced material: naive CD4+ T cells from blood. All receptors derive from a young woman in good health.

This clone was seen a handful of times. Additional DNA sequences in this sample encode the identical CDR3. The chain carries TRBV28 and TRBJ2-7, with D possibly matching TRBD2 (6 bases). Germline values: CDR1 MDHEN, CDR2 SYDVKM. The ends were cut back, 4 bases at V and 1 base at J, with 11 bases in the middle. This CDR3 contains 14 residues. The CDR3 reads CASSYPGRSYEQYF. The DNA for the CDR3 is TGTGCCAGCAGTTACCCGGGGAGGTCCTACGAGCAGTACTTC.

In the case of this clone: At one of its ends the junction is not consistent with the germline gene, which may arise from a read error. The chain employs TRBV7-6 and TRBJ2-7, with D perhaps matching TRBD1 (6 bases). The CDR3 is 14 amino acids. Germline CDR1 SGHVS, CDR2 FNYEAQ. CDR3 amino acids: CASSQEDRIYGQYF. The CDR3 DNA follows: TGTGCCAGCAGCCAAGAGGACAGAATCTACGGGCAGTACTTC.

This clone appeared a few times. The chain uses TRBV5-1 and TRBJ1-5; D ambiguous. The CDR3 has 13 amino acids. Trimming stripped 0 bases from V and 4 bases from J, with 5 bases between. Germline V lookup: CDR1 SGHRS, CDR2 YFSETQ. The CDR3 region has the DNA TGCGCCAGCAGCTTGGTCTTAAATCAGCCCCAGCATTTT. Residues: CASSLVLNQPQHF.